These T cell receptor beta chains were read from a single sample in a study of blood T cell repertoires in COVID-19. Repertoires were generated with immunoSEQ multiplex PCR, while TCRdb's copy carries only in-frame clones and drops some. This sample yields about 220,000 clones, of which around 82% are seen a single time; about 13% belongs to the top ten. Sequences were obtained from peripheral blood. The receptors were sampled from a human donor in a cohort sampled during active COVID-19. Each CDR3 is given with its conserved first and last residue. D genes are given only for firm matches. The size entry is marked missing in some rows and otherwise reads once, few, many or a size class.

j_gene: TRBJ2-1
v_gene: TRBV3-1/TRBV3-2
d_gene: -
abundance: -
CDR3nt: TGTGCCAGCAGCCCGCCGGGAAGGGGGGGTGAGCAGTTCTTC
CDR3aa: CASSPPGRGGEQFF

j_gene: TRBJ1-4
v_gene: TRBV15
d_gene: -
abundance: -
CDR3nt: TGTGCCACCAGCATACAGGGAAGTGAAAAACTGTTTTTT
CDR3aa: CATSIQGSEKLFF

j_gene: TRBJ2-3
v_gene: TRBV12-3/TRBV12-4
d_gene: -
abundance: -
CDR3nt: TGTCCCCGAGGCACAGATACGCAGTATTTT
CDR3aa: CPRGTDTQYF

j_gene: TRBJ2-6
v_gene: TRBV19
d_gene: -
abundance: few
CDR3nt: TGTGCCAGTAGGTACCTCCAGGTCACATCTGGGGCCAACGTCCTGACTTTC
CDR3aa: CASRYLQVTSGANVLTF

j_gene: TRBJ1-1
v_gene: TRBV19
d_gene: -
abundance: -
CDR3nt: TGTGCCAGTATCCCCGCGGGGGGGAACACTGAAGCTTTCTTT
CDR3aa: CASIPAGGNTEAFF

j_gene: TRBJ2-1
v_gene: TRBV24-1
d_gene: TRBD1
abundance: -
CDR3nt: TGTGCCACCAGTGACTCCGGGACAGGGGGAGGTGAGCAGTTCTTC
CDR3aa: CATSDSGTGGGEQFF

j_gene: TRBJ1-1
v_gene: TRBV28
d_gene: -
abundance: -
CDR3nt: TGTGCCAGCAGTCCTGGGCCTCCCCGAGCCGTTGAAGCTTTCTTT
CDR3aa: CASSPGPPRAVEAFF

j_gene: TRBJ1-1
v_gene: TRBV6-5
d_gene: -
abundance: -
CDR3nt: TGTGCCAGCAGCTGGGGACAGAACACTGAAGCTTTCTTT
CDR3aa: CASSWGQNTEAFF

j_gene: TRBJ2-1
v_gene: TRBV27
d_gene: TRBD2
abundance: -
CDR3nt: TGTGCCAGCATTTTCTCTAGCGGGAAGCTATATGAGCAGTTCTTC
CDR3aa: CASIFSSGKLYEQFF

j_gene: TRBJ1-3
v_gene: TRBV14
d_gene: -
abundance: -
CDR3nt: TGTGCCAGCAGCTTCTCCCGCAGGGGTGGAAACACCATATATTTT
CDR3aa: CASSFSRRGGNTIYF

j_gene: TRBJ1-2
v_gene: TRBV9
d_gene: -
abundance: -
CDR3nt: TGTGCCAGCAGCGCCAGTAACTATGGCTACACCTTC
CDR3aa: CASSASNYGYTF

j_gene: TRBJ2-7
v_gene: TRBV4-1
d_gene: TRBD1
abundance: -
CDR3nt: TGCGCCAGCAGCCGACTTAAACCGGGGACAGGGTTAGAGCAGTACTTC
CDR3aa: CASSRLKPGTGLEQYF

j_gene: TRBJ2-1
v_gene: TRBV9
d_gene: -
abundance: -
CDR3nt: TGTGCCAGCAGCGTAGACGGGAATGGTTACAATGAGCAGTTCTTC
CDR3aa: CASSVDGNGYNEQFF

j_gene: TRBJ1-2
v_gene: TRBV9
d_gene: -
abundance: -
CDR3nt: TGTGCCAGCAGCGGGCACCAGGGAGGTTATGGCTACACCTTC
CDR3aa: CASSGHQGGYGYTF

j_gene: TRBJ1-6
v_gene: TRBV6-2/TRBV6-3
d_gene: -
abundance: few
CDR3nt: TGTGCCAGCAGTTATCGAGGAGGGGCCAATAATTCACCCCTCCACTTT
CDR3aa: CASSYRGGANNSPLHF

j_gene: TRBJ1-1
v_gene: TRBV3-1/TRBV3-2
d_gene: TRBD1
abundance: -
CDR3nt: TGTGCCAGCAGCGGACAGGGTAGGAACACTGAAGCTTTCTTT
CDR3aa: CASSGQGRNTEAFF

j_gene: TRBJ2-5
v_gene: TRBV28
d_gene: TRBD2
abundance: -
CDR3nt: TGTGCCAGCAGCCTATCCGGGAGGACGCAGACCCAGTACTTC
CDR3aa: CASSLSGRTQTQYF

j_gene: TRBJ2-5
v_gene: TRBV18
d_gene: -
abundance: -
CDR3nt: TGTGCCAGCTCACCGTCGGAAGAGACCCAGTACTTC
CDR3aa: CASSPSEETQYF

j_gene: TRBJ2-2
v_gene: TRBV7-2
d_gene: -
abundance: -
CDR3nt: TGTGCCAGCAGCTTAGTCAGGAGTAGGACTGGGGAGCTGTTTTTT
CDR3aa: CASSLVRSRTGELFF

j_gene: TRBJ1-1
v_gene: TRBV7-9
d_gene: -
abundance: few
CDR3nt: TGTGCCAGCAGGCCCTCAGGGAACACTGAAGCTTTCTTT
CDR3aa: CASRPSGNTEAFF

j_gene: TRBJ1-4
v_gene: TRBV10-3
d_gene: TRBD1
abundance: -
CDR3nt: TGTGCCATCAGTACCGGGACAGGAAATGAAAAACTGTTTTTT
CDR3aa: CAISTGTGNEKLFF

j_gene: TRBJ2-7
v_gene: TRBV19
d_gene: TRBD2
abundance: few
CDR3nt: TGTGCCAGTAGTAGGGGGGGTAGCGGGATCCTGAGCGAGCAGTACTTC
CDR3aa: CASSRGGSGILSEQYF

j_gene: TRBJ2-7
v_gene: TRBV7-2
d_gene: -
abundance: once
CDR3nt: TGTGCCAGCAGCTTAGATTCAGGATCCTACGAGCAGTACTTC
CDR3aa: CASSLDSGSYEQYF

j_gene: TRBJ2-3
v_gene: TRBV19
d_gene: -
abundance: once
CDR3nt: TGTGCCAGTGGGGGCAGGGCCGAAATTAGCACAGATACGCAGTATTTT
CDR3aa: CASGGRAEISTDTQYF

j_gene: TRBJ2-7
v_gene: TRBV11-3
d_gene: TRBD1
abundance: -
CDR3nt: TGTGCCAGCAAAGGGCCCGTTGACAGGGCTCACCCTAACTACGAGCAGTACTTC
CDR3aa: CASKGPVDRAHPNYEQYF

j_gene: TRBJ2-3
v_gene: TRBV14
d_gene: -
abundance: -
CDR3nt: TGTGCCAGCAGCCAAGATCCGGCAGGGGGCTGGCTAGCGGGGAGCACAGATACGCAGTATTTT
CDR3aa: CASSQDPAGGWLAGSTDTQYF

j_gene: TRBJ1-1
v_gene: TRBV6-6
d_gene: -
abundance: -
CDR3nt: TGTGCCAGCAGTTACGCTAACCAAGCTTTCTTT
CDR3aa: CASSYANQAFF

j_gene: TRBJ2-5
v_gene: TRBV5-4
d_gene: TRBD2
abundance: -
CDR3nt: TGTGCCAGCAGCTTCGGGACTAGCGGGGCGGAAGAGACCCAGTACTTC
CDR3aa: CASSFGTSGAEETQYF

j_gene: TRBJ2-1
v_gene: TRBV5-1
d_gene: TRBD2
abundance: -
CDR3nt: TGCGCCAGCAGCCCCACAGCGGGGGGAATGAGGGATGAGCAGTTCTTC
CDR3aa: CASSPTAGGMRDEQFF